The entry below gives a single T cell receptor beta chain sequence along with its context. This sample is drawn from a study of T-cell memory formation after mild COVID-19. CDR1 is MNHEY, CDR2 SMNVEV, per germline (reference sequence). The CDR3 length is 14 residues. Trimming stripped 2 bases from V and 5 bases from J, with 12 bases between. One entry per CDR3 protein, called by TCRdb with MiXCR from the 5' RACE reads. The repertoire holds hundreds of thousands of distinct CDR3 sequences, with less than 25% as singletons. This TCR came from an adult woman who had mild COVID-19 (a few samples of this study predate the infection). Cell type and time point are not known. The sequencing input was PBMCs or a T cell subset sorted from them (not recorded which). The V and J genes are TRBV27 and TRBJ1-1; D is possibly TRBD1 (5 bases). The CDR3 nucleotides are TGTGCCAGCAGTTTACGAGGGGAAAGGACTGAAGCTTTCTTT. The encoded protein is CASSLRGERTEAFF.